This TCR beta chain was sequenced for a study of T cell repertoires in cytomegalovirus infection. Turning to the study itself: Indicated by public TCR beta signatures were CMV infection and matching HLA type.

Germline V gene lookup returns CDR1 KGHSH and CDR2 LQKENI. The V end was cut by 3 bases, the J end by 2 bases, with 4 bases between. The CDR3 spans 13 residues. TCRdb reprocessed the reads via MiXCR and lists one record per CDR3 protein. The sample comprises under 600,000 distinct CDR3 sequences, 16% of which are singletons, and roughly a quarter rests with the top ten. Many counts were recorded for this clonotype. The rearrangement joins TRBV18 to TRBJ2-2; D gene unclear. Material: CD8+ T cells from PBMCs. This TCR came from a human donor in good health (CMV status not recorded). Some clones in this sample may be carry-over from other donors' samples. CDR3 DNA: TGTGCCAGCTCACCCTCAAACACCGGGGAGCTGTTTTTT. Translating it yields CASSPSNTGELFF.